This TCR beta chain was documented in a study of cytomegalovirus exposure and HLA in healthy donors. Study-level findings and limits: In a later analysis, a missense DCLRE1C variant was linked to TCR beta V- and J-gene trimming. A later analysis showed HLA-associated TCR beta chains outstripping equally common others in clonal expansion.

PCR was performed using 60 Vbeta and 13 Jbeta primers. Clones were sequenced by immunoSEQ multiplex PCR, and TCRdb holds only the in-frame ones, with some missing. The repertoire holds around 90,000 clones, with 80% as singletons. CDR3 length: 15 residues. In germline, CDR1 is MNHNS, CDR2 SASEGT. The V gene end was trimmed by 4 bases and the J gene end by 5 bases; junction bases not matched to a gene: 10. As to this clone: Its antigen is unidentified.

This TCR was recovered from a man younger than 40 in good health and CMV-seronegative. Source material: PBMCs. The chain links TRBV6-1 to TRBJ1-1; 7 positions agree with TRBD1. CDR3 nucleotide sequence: TGTGCCAGCAGTGCGAAAACAGGGGACGGAACTGAAGCTTTCTTT. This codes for CASSAKTGDGTEAFF.